Listed here are 27 T cell receptor beta chains from one sample, sequenced in a study of T cell clusters in autoimmune cytopenias. TRB was amplified from roughly 250 ng of peripheral blood genomic DNA per sample. Multiplex touch-down PCR amplified TRB using TRB-A and TRB-B pools in one tube. TCRdb re-analyzed the multiplex PCR reads; it lists each CDR3 protein once, without DNA. The sample totals almost 7,000 distinct CDR3 sequences. These data are also associated with another study on T cell repertoires in aging, cancer and after chemotherapy.

The sample consisted of peripheral blood. Receptors were obtained from a human donor in good health.

The V call is TRBV19, the J call TRBJ2-1; TCRdb outputs TRBD2, but without DNA this stays unchecked. From germline, CDR1 is LNHDA and CDR2 SQIVND (reference sequence). The CDR3 is made up of 16 amino acids. The CDR3 loop is CASSSLRGLAGVLRFF.

In terms of frequency, this clonotype is medium-sized. The rearrangement uses TRBV19 and TRBJ1-5; lacking DNA, the TRBD1 call made by TCRdb goes unchecked. CDR3 length: 13 residues. CDR1 and CDR2 from the germline V gene are LNHDA and SQIVND (reference sequence). The CDR3 here is CASSKQGNQPQHF.

This clonotype ranks as large (0.1 to 1%) in terms of frequency. The chain links TRBV5-5 to TRBJ2-5; TCRdb outputs TRBD1, but without DNA this stays unchecked. The CDR3 is 14 amino acids. Germline V gene data show CDR1 as SGHKS and CDR2 as YYEKEE (reference sequence). CDR3: CASSLRGQEETQYF.

The chain has TRBV12-3 or TRBV12-4 and TRBJ2-3; checking the TCRdb D call of TRBD1 is not possible without DNA. The CDR3 length is 14 residues. CDR3 in amino acids: CASSLVQRGGTQYF.

This chain connects TRBV13 to TRBJ1-2; TCRdb's D gene call, TRBD1, goes unchecked for lack of DNA. Germline-derived CDR1 and CDR2 are PRHDT and FYEKMQ (reference sequence). The CDR3 has 13 amino acids. The CDR3: CASSQRDGYGYTF.

The chain combines TRBV5-1 with TRBJ2-1. Looked up from germline, CDR1 is SGHRS and CDR2 is YFSETQ. The CDR3 is made up of 15 amino acids. The CDR3: CASSLVVSSYNEQFF. The complete variable domain, with remaining parts taken from reference TRBV5-1 and TRBJ2-1, reads KAGVTQTPRYLIKTRGQQVTLSCSPISGHRSVSWYQQTPGQGLQFLFEYFSETQRNKGNFPGRFSGRQFSNSRSEMNVSTLELGDSALYLCASSLVVSSYNEQFFGPGTRLTVL.

V usage is TRBV11-1 and J usage is TRBJ2-3. The length of the CDR3 is 12 residues. Germline lookup yields CDR1 SGHAT and CDR2 FQDESV (reference sequence). The CDR3 is CASSPSTDTQYF.

According to its frequency, this clonotype is medium-sized. The rearrangement links TRBV19 to TRBJ2-7; the D call from TCRdb, TRBD1, cannot be confirmed without DNA. Per the germline V gene, CDR1 is LNHDA and CDR2 is SQIVND (reference sequence). The CDR3 has 12 amino acids. This CDR3 is CASTGQGYEQYF.

This clonotype is classed as medium-sized by frequency. The V call is TRBV13, the J call TRBJ2-7; TCRdb's assignment of TRBD2 cannot be checked, as there is no DNA. Per the germline V gene, CDR1 is PRHDT and CDR2 is FYEKMQ (reference sequence). CDR3 length equals 16 residues. Here the CDR3 reads CASSPLWGGRAGEQYF. Supplemented by reference TRBV13 and TRBJ2-7, the full variable domain reads AAGVIQSPRHLIKEKRETATLKCYPIPRHDTVYWYQQGPGQDPQFLISFYEKMQSDKGSIPDRFSAQQFSDYHSELNMSSLELGDSALYFCASSPLWGGRAGEQYFGPGTRLTVT.

This clonotype shows up as medium-sized by frequency. The chain's CDR3 is CASSAGRVGYTQYF. The rearrangement links TRBV6-2 or TRBV6-3 to TRBJ2-3; TCRdb names TRBD2, which stays unverified in the absence of DNA. Germline lookup yields CDR1 MNHEY and CDR2 SVGEGT. The CDR3 spans 14 residues.

The J gene is TRBJ1-2, the V gene TRBV20-1; TCRdb outputs TRBD1, but without DNA this stays unchecked. The CDR3 spans 12 residues. Germline V lookup: CDR1 DFQATT, CDR2 SNEGSKA (reference sequence). The CDR3 loop is CSGGTDRYGYTF.

This chain connects TRBV7-2 to TRBJ1-6; TCRdb gives TRBD1 as the D gene, but with no DNA this cannot be confirmed. This CDR3 comprises 16 residues. The germline gives CDR1 SGHTA, CDR2 FQGNSA. The CDR3 is CASSLRTGGFGSPLHF.

CDR3 sequence: CASSFTGIAYGYTF. V is TRBV7-2 and J is TRBJ1-2; TCRdb's D call of TRBD1 is untestable without DNA. This CDR3 has 14 residues. Germline V gene data show CDR1 as SGHTA and CDR2 as FQGNSA. The complete variable domain, with remaining parts taken from reference TRBV7-2 and TRBJ1-2, reads GAGVSQSPSNKVTEKGKDVELRCDPISGHTALYWYRQSLGQGLEFLIYFQGNSAPDKSGLPSDRFSAERTGGSVSTLTIQRTQQEDSAVYLCASSFTGIAYGYTFGSGTRLTVV.

The chain has TRBV7-2 and TRBJ2-1; without DNA, the TCRdb call of TRBD2 cannot be checked. From germline, CDR1 is SGHTA and CDR2 FQGNSA. The CDR3 has 16 amino acids. CDR3 protein: CASSSGLAGIYNEQFF.

The chain uses TRBV7-2 and TRBJ1-4. CDR3 size: 13 residues. From germline, CDR1 is SGHTA and CDR2 FQGNSA. This CDR3 is CASSSGRKEKLFF.

The chain carries TRBV7-9 and TRBJ2-5; lacking DNA, the TRBD1 call made by TCRdb goes unchecked. The germline V gene has CDR1 SEHNR and CDR2 FQNEAQ (reference sequence). The CDR3 contains 14 residues. The CDR3 reads CASSIPRGVETQYF.

The chain links TRBV6-5 to TRBJ1-2; TCRdb reports TRBD1, a call that lacks DNA to check it against. Germline V gene sequence: CDR1 MNHEY, CDR2 SVGAGI. CDR3 length: 15 amino acids. Here the CDR3 reads CASSYSIGQGRGYTF.

The chain has TRBV5-4 and TRBJ1-3; TCRdb indicates TRBD1, and absent DNA this call remains unverified. CDR3 length equals 14 residues. Germline CDR1 reads SGHNT; CDR2 reads YYREEE (reference sequence). The CDR3: CASSPGTDRNTIYF.

The V and J genes are TRBV6-2 or TRBV6-3 and TRBJ1-3. This CDR3 contains 12 residues. Per germline, CDR1 MNHEY and CDR2 SVGEGT. CDR3 amino acids: CASSYSGNTIYF.

Its frequency marks this clonotype as medium-sized (0.01 to 0.1%). This chain links TRBV27 with TRBJ2-7; the TRBD2 assignment by TCRdb is unverifiable without DNA. Germline loops: CDR1 MNHEY, CDR2 SMNVEV (reference sequence). CDR3 length: 15 residues. CDR3 protein: CASSLSLAGDYEQYF.

This chain joins TRBV7-9 and TRBJ2-7; with no DNA, the TCRdb D assignment of TRBD1 cannot be verified. Germline loops: CDR1 SEHNR, CDR2 FQNEAQ (reference sequence). The CDR3 contains 12 residues. CDR3 in amino acids: CARATGTYEQYF.

According to its frequency, this clonotype is medium-sized. The chain uses TRBV10-3 and TRBJ2-2. The CDR3 length is 14 residues. Germline V gene lookup returns CDR1 ENHRY and CDR2 SYGVKD. CDR3 amino acids: CAISESRDTGELFF.

This clonotype shows up as medium-sized by frequency. The chain uses TRBV12-3 or TRBV12-4 and TRBJ1-5; TCRdb lists TRBD1, though no DNA is available to test this call. This CDR3 is built from 13 residues. CDR3: CASSPGYNQPQHF.

Here the CDR3 reads CASSPSSGTYEQYF. The rearrangement joins TRBV5-4 to TRBJ2-7; TCRdb's D call, TRBD2, is unchecked because there is no DNA. The CDR3 consists of 14 residues. Germline assignment: CDR1 SGHNT and CDR2 YYREEE (reference sequence).

Judged by frequency, this clonotype is medium-sized (0.01 to 0.1%). V and J are TRBV19 and TRBJ1-2; the TRBD1 assignment by TCRdb is unverifiable without DNA. CDR3 size: 13 residues. The V gene's germline CDR1 is LNHDA and CDR2 SQIVND (reference sequence). CDR3: CASSPRDSGGYTF.

This chain's CDR3 is CASSTRLAGNEQFF. This chain links TRBV7-9 with TRBJ2-1; absent DNA, TCRdb's TRBD2 call cannot be checked. CDR3 size: 14 residues. Germline CDR1 and CDR2: SEHNR and FQNEAQ (reference sequence). The whole variable domain, filled in from reference TRBV7-9 and TRBJ2-1, reads DTGVSQNPRHKITKRGQNVTFRCDPISEHNRLYWYRQTLGQGPEFLTYFQNEAQLEKSRLLSDRFSAERPKGSFSTLEIQRTEQGDSAMYLCASSTRLAGNEQFFGPGTRLTVL.

V gene TRBV4-1 combines with J gene TRBJ2-1; the TCRdb call, TRBD2, lacks DNA for checking. The CDR3 is 17 residues long. Germline V gene sequence: CDR1 MGHRA, CDR2 YSYEKL. CDR3 loop: CASSQLVVQTTGNEQFF.